This T cell receptor (beta chain) was sequenced for a study of Graves' ophthalmopathy and Graves' hyperthyroidism. Whole-study findings and limits: Most expanded thyroid clonotypes above 0.001 frequency also appeared in blood.

CDR1 and CDR2 (germline): DFQATT, SNEGSKA (reference sequence). The CDR3 contains 12 residues. Losses at the gene ends were 4 bases for V and 5 bases for J; bases not matched to a gene: 5. For this clonotype: The antigen is not known.

Amplified TCR beta CDR3 regions were obtained using RNA transcripts as template. The first round was an RT-PCR with HTBI primers, and the second round was a multiplex PCR. TCRdb independently ran MiXCR on the multiplex PCR reads; one entry per CDR3 protein. The sample consists of a few hundred thousand distinct CDR3 sequences, 18% of them appearing once. Moderately to severely active ophthalmopathy under 3 months, CAS at least 3, NOSPECS at least 4. V and J are TRBV20-1 and TRBJ2-7, with TRBD2 matching over 7 bases. Sequencing input: peripheral blood. The sequence came from a woman under 30 with Graves' ophthalmopathy. The CDR3 nucleotides read TGCAGTGCTATGCGGGAGCGAAACGAGCAGTACTTC. It specifies CSAMRERNEQYF.